The sequence of this T cell receptor beta chain was determined in a study of blood T cell repertoires in COVID-19. Overall study: Acute and convalescent COVID-19 samples came from the United States, Italy and Spain. Sample material is recorded as cDNA or gDNA derived from T cells, B-cell-depleted T cells, or PBMCs.

In the authors' methods: Using reference gene primer amplification, nucleated cell counts were estimated. Data came from immunoSEQ multiplex PCR; TCRdb stores just in-frame clones and leaves some out. V, J and clone size are taken as reported in that table, and D and trimming were inferred from the DNA itself. The data contain 110,000 to 150,000 clones, approximately 81% of them singletons. The CDR3 spans 12 residues. Germline CDR1 and CDR2: SGHAT and FQNNGV. The V gene lost 4 bases and the J gene lost 7 bases, with 8 bases spanning the gap. The clonotype comes from a human donor in a cohort sampled during active COVID-19. The chain employs TRBV11-2 and TRBJ2-1; maybe TRBD2 (6 bases). Sequenced sample: peripheral blood. The CDR3 DNA sequence: TGTGCCAGCAGCTCGGGGAGGAATGAGCAGTTCTTC. Translated: CASSSGRNEQFF.